The clone carrying this T cell receptor (beta chain) turned up a few times. The sample comes from a study of CD8 T cells in Susac syndrome. Random hexamers were used to reverse transcribe an amount of roughly 0.5 to 1 ug RNA. MiXCR, applied by TCRdb to the immunoSEQ multiplex PCR reads, yields one record per CDR3 protein. The sample holds about 240,000 distinct CDR3 sequences; 96% are singletons and the top ten take about 0.094%. Germline V gene data show CDR1 as LGHDT and CDR2 as YNNKEL (reference sequence). The V end lost 4 bases, the J end lost 3 bases, and 6 bases lay between the germline ends. The CDR3 totals 12 residues.

Sequencing used CD4+ T cells from PBMCs. The TCR was taken from a human donor with Susac syndrome. V and J are TRBV3-1 and TRBJ2-5, with D possibly matching TRBD2 (6 bases). Written as DNA, the CDR3 is TGTGCCAGCAGCCGGACTAAAGAGACCCAGTACTTC. Translating it yields CASSRTKETQYF.